The 9 T cell receptor beta chains given below trace back to one sample, sequenced in a study of shared clonotypes between healthy human individuals. Some clones are missing from TCRdb's copy, which holds only in-frame ones; the method was immunoSEQ multiplex PCR. The sample consists of some 2,500,000 clones, about nine tenths of them appearing once. The specimen was naive CD4+ T cells from PBMCs. As for subset: CD45RA+ positively selected. The receptors here all came from a man in his late teens or twenties in good health. Some clones in this sample may be carry-over from other donors' samples.

Points on this clone: Compared with germline, one end of the junction differs, possibly owing to a read error. The chain has TRBV7-9 and TRBJ2-2; D call uncertain. The CDR3 length is 13 residues. Germline CDR1 is SEHNR and CDR2 is FQNEAQ (reference sequence). The chain's CDR3 is CASCFVGAGELFF. CDR3 nucleotides: TGTGCCAGCTGCTTTGTAGGCGCCGGGGAGCTGTTTTTT.

The chain links TRBV10-3 to TRBJ2-4; tentative D call: TRBD1 (6 bases). Germline V gene data show CDR1 as ENHRY and CDR2 as SYGVKD. Trimming cost V 0 bases and J 0 bases, with 12 bases left between them. This CDR3 is 17 amino acids long. The CDR3 reads CAISESYGQIAKNIQYF. CDR3 DNA: TGTGCCATCAGTGAGTCCTATGGACAGATAGCCAAAAACATTCAGTACTTC.

As regards this clone: Additional DNA sequences in this sample encode the identical CDR3. The gene calls are TRBV7-2 and TRBJ2-5, with 8 positions matching TRBD1. The V segment lost 5 bases and the J segment 1 base; nucleotides outside the gene matches: 3. The V gene's germline CDR1 is SGHTA and CDR2 FQGNSA. The CDR3 loop spans 14 amino acids. Here the CDR3 reads CASSPDRGQETQYF. CDR3 in DNA: TGTGCCAGCAGCCCTGACAGGGGCCAAGAGACCCAGTACTTC. Looking up the rest from reference TRBV7-2 and TRBJ2-5 gives the full variable domain: GAGVSQSPSNKVTEKGKDVELRCDPISGHTALYWYRQSLGQGLEFLIYFQGNSAPDKSGLPSDRFSAERTGGSVSTLTIQRTQQEDSAVYLCASSPDRGQETQYFGPGTRLLVL.

CDR3 nucleotide sequence: TGCGCCAGCAGCTCACGACCGGGACTGAACACCTACGAGCAGTACTTC. Its translation: CASSSRPGLNTYEQYF. V gene TRBV5-1 combines with J gene TRBJ2-7; a possible D gene is TRBD2 (6 bases). CDR3 size: 16 residues. The ends were cut back, 3 bases at V and 2 bases at J, with 18 bases in the middle. Per germline, CDR1 SGHRS and CDR2 YFSETQ.

The rearrangement links TRBV5-1 to TRBJ2-1; D possibly corresponds to TRBD2 (5 bases). CDR1 SGHRS and CDR2 YFSETQ come from the germline V gene. The CDR3 has 15 residues. Trimming pared 2 bases from V and 3 bases from J, leaving 12 bases between. In DNA form, the CDR3 reads TGCGCCAGCAGCTTCGACACCGCGGGCTACAATGAGCAGTTCTTC. This sequence encodes CASSFDTAGYNEQFF.

Notes on this clone: Other DNA sequences in the sample encode the same CDR3. The genes are TRBV28 and TRBJ2-2; D perhaps matches TRBD1 (6 bases). Germline V gene sequence: CDR1 MDHEN, CDR2 SYDVKM. V lost 6 bases and J lost 1, with 12 bases in between. The CDR3 spans 15 residues. The CDR3 DNA reads TGTGCCAGCAGCCCCGGGACATTGAACACCGGGGAGCTGTTTTTT. Protein: CASSPGTLNTGELFF.

Comments on this clone: The sample has other DNA sequences that encode this CDR3 too. The chain employs TRBV27 and TRBJ1-2; maybe TRBD1 (5 bases). Germline CDR1 is MNHEY and CDR2 is SMNVEV (reference sequence). The germline V and J ends were trimmed by 5 bases and 3 bases, with 10 bases remaining between them. This CDR3 has 13 residues. The CDR3 region is CASSPRGYYGYTF. CDR3 in DNA: TGTGCCAGCAGTCCCCGGGGGTACTATGGCTACACCTTC.

This chain joins TRBV27 and TRBJ2-7; possibly TRBD2 for D (6 bases). This CDR3 is 14 amino acids long. Germline values: CDR1 MNHEY, CDR2 SMNVEV (reference sequence). V lost 4 bases, J lost 3 bases, and 13 bases lay in between. The CDR3 reads CASSYGGPNYEQYF. The CDR3 DNA follows: TGTGCCAGCAGTTACGGAGGGCCCAACTACGAGCAGTACTTC.

This clone was recorded only once. V usage is TRBV7-8 and J usage is TRBJ1-3; tentatively, D is TRBD1 (5 bases). The CDR3 has 16 amino acids. Looked up from germline, CDR1 is SGHVS and CDR2 is FQNEAQ. Trimming removed 1 base at V and 0 bases at J, with 10 bases between. The CDR3 DNA reads TGTGCCAGCAGCTTAGTACAGGCCTTCTCTGGAAACACCATATATTTT. Its protein product is CASSLVQAFSGNTIYF.